The next 22 T cell receptor beta chains were all read from a single sample in a study of blood T cell repertoires in COVID-19. Profiled with immunoSEQ multiplex PCR; TCRdb holds only in-frame clones, not every one. The repertoire holds a few hundred thousand clones, with roughly 90% as singletons. Material: peripheral blood. These TCRs come from a woman aged 55-70 years with acute or convalescent COVID-19.

The chain is built from TRBV2 and TRBJ2-5, with TRBD2 matching over 12 bases. Germline V CDR1 and CDR2: SNHLY, FYNNEI. This CDR3 has 16 residues. V lost 6 bases to trimming and J lost 4 bases; unmatched junction nucleotides: 9. CDR3 in amino acids: CASRGGRTSGVETQYF. The CDR3 DNA follows: TGTGCCAGCAGGGGGGGAAGGACTAGCGGGGTAGAGACCCAGTACTTC.

The rearrangement links TRBV7-2 to TRBJ2-1; D is undetermined. V was pared by 10 bases and J by 2 bases, with 6 bases between. Germline loops: CDR1 SGHTA, CDR2 FQGNSA. The CDR3 has 11 amino acids. The CDR3 loop reads CATSAYNEQFF. The CDR3 DNA sequence: TGTGCCACCTCTGCCTACAATGAGCAGTTCTTC.

The chain couples TRBV7-9 to TRBJ1-6, with 9 bases fitting TRBD1. CDR1 SEHNR and CDR2 FQNEAQ come from the germline V gene (reference sequence). This CDR3 comprises 15 residues. V shed 5 bases, J shed 7 bases, and the junction held 6 bases outside the gene matches. The CDR3 region is CASSEDRGWNSPLHF. CDR3 bases: TGTGCCAGCAGCGAAGACAGGGGGTGGAATTCACCCCTCCACTTT. Full variable domain (remainder filled in from reference TRBV7-9 and TRBJ1-6): DTGVSQNPRHKITKRGQNVTFRCDPISEHNRLYWYRQTLGQGPEFLTYFQNEAQLEKSRLLSDRFSAERPKGSFSTLEIQRTEQGDSAMYLCASSEDRGWNSPLHFGNGTRLTVT.

The CDR3 protein is CASSPWRDRGNQPQHF. DNA for the CDR3: TGTGCCAGTAGTCCTTGGAGGGACAGAGGCAATCAGCCCCAGCATTTT. The chain is built from TRBV19 and TRBJ1-5, with 7 positions matching TRBD1. Germline V gives CDR1 LNHDA, CDR2 SQIVND (reference sequence). The CDR3 is 16 residues long. V shed 5 bases and J 2 bases; nucleotides not matched to a gene: 9. The whole variable domain, remainder taken from reference TRBV19 and TRBJ1-5, is DGGITQSPKYLFRKEGQNVTLSCEQNLNHDAMYWYRQDPGQGLRLIYYSQIVNDFQKGDIAEGYSVSREKKESFPLTVTSAQKNPTAFYLCASSPWRDRGNQPQHFGDGTRLSIL.

The CDR3 protein is CASRTDTLNEAFF. Written as DNA, the CDR3 is TGTGCCAGCAGAACAGACACTCTGAATGAAGCTTTCTTT. The chain recombines TRBV12-3 or TRBV12-4 with TRBJ1-1; D call uncertain. The V end was cut by 6 bases, the J end by 7 bases, with 15 bases between. CDR3 length equals 13 residues.

Regarding this clone: Being one base from a much bigger clone, this may be a read error. The V gene is TRBV4-3, the J gene TRBJ2-7; D might be TRBD1 (6 bases). The CDR3 extends over 13 amino acids. V was cut by 0 bases and J by 4 bases, with 7 bases left in between. Germline V gene lookup returns CDR1 LGHNA and CDR2 YSLEER. The CDR3 protein is CASSQDQGYEQYF. The CDR3, as DNA: TGCGCCAGCAGCCAAGATCAGGGGTACGAGCAGTACTTC.

The V gene is TRBV11-3, the J gene TRBJ1-6; 8 bases match TRBD1. V lost 0 bases to trimming and J lost 7 bases; unmatched junction nucleotides: 17. CDR3 length: 20 residues. CDR1 SGHNT and CDR2 YENEEA come from the germline V gene. CDR3 protein: CASSLDWTGNAAAMNSPLHF. As DNA, the CDR3 is TGTGCCAGCAGCTTAGATTGGACAGGGAATGCTGCCGCGATGAATTCACCCCTCCACTTT.

The chain recombines TRBV4-3 with TRBJ2-4; possible D gene TRBD1, 6 bases. V lost 0 bases and J lost 3, with 9 bases in between. This CDR3 has 15 amino acids. Germline CDR1 LGHNA, CDR2 YSLEER. The CDR3 spells CASSQDQTGKNIQYF. The CDR3 DNA reads as TGCGCCAGCAGCCAAGATCAGACAGGCAAAAACATTCAGTACTTC.

The chain combines TRBV9 with TRBJ1-2; possibly TRBD1 for D (5 bases). The germline V gene has CDR1 SGDLS and CDR2 YYNGEE. The ends were cut back, 0 bases at V and 7 bases at J, with 13 bases in the middle. The CDR3 covers 14 residues. CDR3 DNA sequence: TGTGCCAGCAGCGTAGGGGCCCAGGGAACTGGCTACACCTTC. This codes for CASSVGAQGTGYTF.

This rearrangement joins TRBV6-1 to TRBJ1-5; tentatively, D is TRBD1 (5 bases). The length of the CDR3 is 13 residues. The V end was cut by 5 bases, the J end by 1 base, with 6 bases between. CDR1 and CDR2 from the germline V gene are MNHNS and SASEGT. CDR3 amino acids: CASSRQSNQPQHF. In nucleotides, the CDR3 is TGTGCCAGCAGTAGACAGAGCAATCAGCCCCAGCATTTT.

The genes are TRBV4-1 and TRBJ1-5; D is uncertain. The V end was cut by 1 base, the J end by 4 bases, with 11 bases between. The germline gives CDR1 MGHRA, CDR2 YSYEKL. The CDR3 has 15 residues. The DNA of the CDR3 is TGCGCCAGCAGCCAAGTCTGGAGGGAGAATCAGCCCCAGCATTTT. Its protein product is CASSQVWRENQPQHF.

This rearrangement joins TRBV6-5 to TRBJ2-2; 7 bases line up with TRBD1. V shed 0 bases, J shed 6 bases, and the junction held 7 bases outside the gene matches. CDR3 length: 16 amino acids. Per germline, CDR1 MNHEY and CDR2 SVGAGI. The CDR3 spells CASSYSRTGFAGELFF. The CDR3 nucleotides are TGTGCCAGCAGTTACTCCAGGACAGGATTTGCCGGGGAGCTGTTTTTT.

The V and J genes are TRBV13 and TRBJ2-2; D possibly corresponds to TRBD2 (6 bases). Between the trimmed V and J ends, which lost 5 bases and 1 base, there was a span of 14 bases. The CDR3 spans 16 residues. Germline values: CDR1 PRHDT, CDR2 FYEKMQ (reference sequence). CDR3 amino acids: CASSPVTRLNTGELFF. The CDR3 region has the DNA TGTGCCAGCAGCCCCGTGACTAGACTGAACACCGGGGAGCTGTTTTTT.

The J gene is TRBJ2-7, the V gene TRBV19; a weak D match, TRBD2 (5 bases). The CDR3 totals 14 residues. Trimming took 2 bases from V and 3 from J, leaving 11 bases between them. Germline CDR1 and CDR2: LNHDA and SQIVND (reference sequence). The CDR3 region is CASSIRGTDYEQYF. CDR3 bases: TGTGCCAGTAGTATACGGGGAACAGACTACGAGCAGTACTTC.

The gene calls are TRBV6-1 and TRBJ1-2; 7 positions agree with TRBD1. Trimming at V came to 1 base and at J to 5 bases, leaving 4 bases not matched to a gene. The CDR3 extends over 14 amino acids. The germline V gene encodes CDR1 MNHNS and CDR2 SASEGT. The CDR3 coding sequence is TGTGCCAGCAGTGAAGGACAGGGAAGGTATGGCTACACCTTC. Its protein product is CASSEGQGRYGYTF.

The chain combines TRBV7-3 with TRBJ2-7, with D tentatively TRBD1 (5 bases). The CDR3 is 13 residues long. Per germline, CDR1 SGHTA and CDR2 FQGTGA. Trimming removed 4 bases from V and 12 bases from J, with 19 bases in between. Here the CDR3 DNA reads TGTGCCAGCAGCTCCGCCGGACACCTACCCATGTACTTC. It encodes CASSSAGHLPMYF.

The V call is TRBV28, the J call TRBJ1-5, with 8 bases identical to TRBD1. Losses at the gene ends were 3 bases for V and 6 bases for J; bases not matched to a gene: 7. There are 15 residues in the CDR3. Germline-derived CDR1 and CDR2 are MDHEN and SYDVKM. As DNA, the CDR3 is TGTGCCAGCAGTTTCCCAGGGGGCCAGGGTCAGCCCCAGCATTTT. Translated, it gives CASSFPGGQGQPQHF.

V is TRBV12-3 or TRBV12-4 and J is TRBJ2-3; no reliable D call. CDR3 length equals 12 residues. V was cut by 5 bases and J by 2 bases, with 5 bases left in between. CDR3 sequence reads: CASSTFTDTQYF. CDR3 bases: TGTGCCAGCAGTACATTCACAGATACGCAGTATTTT.

V is TRBV4-3 and J is TRBJ2-1, with 7 nucleotides matching TRBD2. This CDR3 spans 16 amino acids. With V trimmed by 1 base and J by 3 bases, 6 bases remained unmatched. Looked up from germline, CDR1 is LGHNA and CDR2 is YSLEER. The CDR3 DNA sequence: TGCGCCAGCAGCCAAGCCGGGGGAGGGGTCTACAATGAGCAGTTCTTC. It translates to CASSQAGGGVYNEQFF.

The chain uses TRBV6-5 and TRBJ2-7; 7 bases are a match to TRBD1. The CDR3 loop spans 15 amino acids. The trim removed 6 bases at V and 3 bases at J, leaving 11 bases unmatched. Germline CDR1 reads MNHEY; CDR2 reads SVGAGI. CDR3 DNA sequence: TGTGCCAGCAGCAACGGACAGGCCCTGATCTACGAGCAGTACTTC. It specifies CASSNGQALIYEQYF.

For the CDR3, the DNA is TGTGCCAGCAGACCTACAGGCGCGTCTGGGGCCAACGTCCTGACTTTC. Its translation: CASRPTGASGANVLTF. The chain links TRBV6-6 to TRBJ2-6, with a tentative D call TRBD1 (5 bases). Trimming pared 6 bases from V and 1 base from J, leaving 13 bases between. CDR3 length: 16 residues. Looked up from germline, CDR1 is MNHNY and CDR2 is SVGAGI (reference sequence).

The genes are TRBV15 and TRBJ2-3; 11 bases align to TRBD2. Germline assignment: CDR1 LNHNV and CDR2 YYDKDF (reference sequence). Trimming took 3 bases from V and 0 from J; bases not matched to a gene: 8. This CDR3 is 18 amino acids long. The chain's CDR3 is CATSRWGLAASSTDTQYF. CDR3 nucleotides: TGTGCCACCAGCAGGTGGGGACTAGCGGCGTCTAGCACAGATACGCAGTATTTT.